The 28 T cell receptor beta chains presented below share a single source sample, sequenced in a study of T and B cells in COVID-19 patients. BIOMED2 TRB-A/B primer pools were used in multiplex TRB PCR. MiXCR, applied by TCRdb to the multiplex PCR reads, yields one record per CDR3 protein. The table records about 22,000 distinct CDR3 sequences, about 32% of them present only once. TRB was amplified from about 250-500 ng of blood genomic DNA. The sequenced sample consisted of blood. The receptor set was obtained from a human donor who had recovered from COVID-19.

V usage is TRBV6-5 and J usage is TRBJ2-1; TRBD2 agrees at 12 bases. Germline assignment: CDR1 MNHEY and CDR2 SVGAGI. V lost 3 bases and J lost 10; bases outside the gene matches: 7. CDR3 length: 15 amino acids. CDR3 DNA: TGTGCCAGCAGTTATTCCGGGACTAGCGGGTACGAGCAGTTCTTC. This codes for CASSYSGTSGYEQFF.

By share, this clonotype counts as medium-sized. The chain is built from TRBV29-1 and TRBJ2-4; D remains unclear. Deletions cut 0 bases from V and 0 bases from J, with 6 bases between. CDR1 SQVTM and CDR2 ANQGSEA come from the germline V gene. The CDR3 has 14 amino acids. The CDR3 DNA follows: TGCAGCGTTGAAGATCGGCAAGCCAAAAACATTCAGTACTTC. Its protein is CSVEDRQAKNIQYF.

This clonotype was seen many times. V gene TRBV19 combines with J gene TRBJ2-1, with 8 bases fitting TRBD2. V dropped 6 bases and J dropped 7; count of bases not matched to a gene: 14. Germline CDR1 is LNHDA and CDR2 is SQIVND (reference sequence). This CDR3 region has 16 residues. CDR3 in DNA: TGTGCCAGTAGCTCGGTCATCCGGGGGGGTTCTAATGAGCAGTTCTTC. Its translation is CASSSVIRGGSNEQFF. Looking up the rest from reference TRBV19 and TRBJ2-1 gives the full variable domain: DGGITQSPKYLFRKEGQNVTLSCEQNLNHDAMYWYRQDPGQGLRLIYYSQIVNDFQKGDIAEGYSVSREKKESFPLTVTSAQKNPTAFYLCASSSVIRGGSNEQFFGPGTRLTVL.

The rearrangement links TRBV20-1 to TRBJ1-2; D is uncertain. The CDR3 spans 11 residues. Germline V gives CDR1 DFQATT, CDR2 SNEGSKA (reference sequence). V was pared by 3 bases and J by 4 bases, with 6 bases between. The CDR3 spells CSARYSYGYTF. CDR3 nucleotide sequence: TGCAGTGCTAGGTATAGCTATGGCTACACCTTC.

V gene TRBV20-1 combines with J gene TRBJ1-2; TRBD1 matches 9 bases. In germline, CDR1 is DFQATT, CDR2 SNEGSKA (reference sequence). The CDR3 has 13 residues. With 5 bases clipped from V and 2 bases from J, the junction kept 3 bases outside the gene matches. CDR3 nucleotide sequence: TGCAGTGCTGGGACAGGGATGAACTATGGCTACACCTTC. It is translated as CSAGTGMNYGYTF.

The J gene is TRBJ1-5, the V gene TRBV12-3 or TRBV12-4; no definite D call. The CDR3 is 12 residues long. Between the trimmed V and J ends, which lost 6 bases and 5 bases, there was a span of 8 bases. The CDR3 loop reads CASSRSDQPQHF. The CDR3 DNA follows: TGTGCCAGCAGCCGATCCGATCAGCCCCAGCATTTT.

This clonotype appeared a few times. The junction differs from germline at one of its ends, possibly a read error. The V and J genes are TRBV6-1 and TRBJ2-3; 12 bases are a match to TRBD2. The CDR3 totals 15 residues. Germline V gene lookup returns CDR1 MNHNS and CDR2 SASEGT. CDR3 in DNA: TGTGCCAGCAACCCTAGCGGGGGGGGCACATATACGCAGTATTTT. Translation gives CASNPSGGGTYTQYF.

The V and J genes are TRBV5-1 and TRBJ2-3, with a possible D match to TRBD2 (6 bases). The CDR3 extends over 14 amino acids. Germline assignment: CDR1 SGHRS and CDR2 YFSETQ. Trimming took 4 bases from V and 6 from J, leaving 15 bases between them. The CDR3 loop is CASSLALAPDTQYF. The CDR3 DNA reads TGCGCCAGCAGCCTGGCGCTAGCGCCTGATACGCAGTATTTT.

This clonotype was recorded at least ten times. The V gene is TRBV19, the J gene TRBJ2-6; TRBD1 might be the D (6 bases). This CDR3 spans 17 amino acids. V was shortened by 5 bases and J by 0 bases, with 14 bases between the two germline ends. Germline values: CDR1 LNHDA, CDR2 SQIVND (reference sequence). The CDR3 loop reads CASSPLQGSSGANVLTF. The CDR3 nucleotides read TGTGCCAGTAGTCCATTACAGGGAAGCTCTGGGGCCAACGTCCTGACTTTC.

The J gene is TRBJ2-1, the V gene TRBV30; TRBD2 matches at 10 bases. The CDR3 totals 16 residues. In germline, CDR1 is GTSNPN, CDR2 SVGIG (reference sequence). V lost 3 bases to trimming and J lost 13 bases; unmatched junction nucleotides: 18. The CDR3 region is CAWRPLPPLAGEAQFF. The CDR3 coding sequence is TGTGCCTGGAGGCCACTACCCCCTCTAGCGGGAGAGGCCCAGTTCTTC. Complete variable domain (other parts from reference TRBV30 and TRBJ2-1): SQTIHQWPATLVQPVGSPLSLECTVEGTSNPNLYWYRQAAGRGLQLLFYSVGIGQISSEVPQNLSASRPQDRQFILSSKKLLLSDSGFYLCAWRPLPPLAGEAQFFGPGTRLTVL.

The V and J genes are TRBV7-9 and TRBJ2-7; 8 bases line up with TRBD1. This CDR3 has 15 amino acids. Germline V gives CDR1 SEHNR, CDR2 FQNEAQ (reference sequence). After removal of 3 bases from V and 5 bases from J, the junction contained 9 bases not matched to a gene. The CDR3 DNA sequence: TGTGCCAGCAGCTTTTCAGACAGGGGCAGGAACGAGCAGTACTTC. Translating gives CASSFSDRGRNEQYF.

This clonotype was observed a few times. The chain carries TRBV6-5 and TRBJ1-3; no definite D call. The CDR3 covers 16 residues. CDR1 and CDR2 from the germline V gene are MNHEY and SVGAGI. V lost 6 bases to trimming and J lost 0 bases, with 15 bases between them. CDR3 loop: CASSIADGSSGNTIYF. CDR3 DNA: TGTGCCAGCAGCATTGCCGACGGAAGCTCTGGAAACACCATATATTTT.

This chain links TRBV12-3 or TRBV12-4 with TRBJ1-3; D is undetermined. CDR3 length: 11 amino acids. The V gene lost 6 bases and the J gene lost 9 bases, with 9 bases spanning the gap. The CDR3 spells CASSLQSTIYF. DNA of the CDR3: TGTGCCAGCAGCCTTCAGAGCACCATATATTTT.

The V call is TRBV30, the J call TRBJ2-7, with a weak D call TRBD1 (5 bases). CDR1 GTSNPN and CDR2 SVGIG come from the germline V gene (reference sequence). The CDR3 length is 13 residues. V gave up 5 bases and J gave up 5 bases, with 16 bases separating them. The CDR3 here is CAWVKGSADEQYF. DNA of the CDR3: TGTGCCTGGGTCAAGGGGTCCGCGGACGAGCAGTACTTC. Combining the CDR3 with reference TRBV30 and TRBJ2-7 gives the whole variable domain SQTIHQWPATLVQPVGSPLSLECTVEGTSNPNLYWYRQAAGRGLQLLFYSVGIGQISSEVPQNLSASRPQDRQFILSSKKLLLSDSGFYLCAWVKGSADEQYFGPGTRLTVT.

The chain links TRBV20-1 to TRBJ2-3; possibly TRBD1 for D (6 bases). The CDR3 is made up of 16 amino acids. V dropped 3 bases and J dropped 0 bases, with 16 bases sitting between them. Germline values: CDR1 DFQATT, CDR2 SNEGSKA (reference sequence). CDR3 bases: TGCAGTGCTAGGTCCCGGGACACCCTAAGCACAGATACGCAGTATTTT. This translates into CSARSRDTLSTDTQYF.

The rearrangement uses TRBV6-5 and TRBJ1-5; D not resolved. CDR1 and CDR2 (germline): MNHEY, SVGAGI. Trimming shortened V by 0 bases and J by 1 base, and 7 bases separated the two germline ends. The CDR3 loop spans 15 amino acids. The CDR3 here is CASSYSRQSNQPQHF. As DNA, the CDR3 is TGTGCCAGCAGTTACTCGAGGCAAAGCAATCAGCCCCAGCATTTT.

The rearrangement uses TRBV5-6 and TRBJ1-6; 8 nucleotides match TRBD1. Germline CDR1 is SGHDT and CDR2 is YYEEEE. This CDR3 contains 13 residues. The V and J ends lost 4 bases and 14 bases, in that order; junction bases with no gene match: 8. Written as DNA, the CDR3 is TGTGCCAGCAGCGTCGGACAGGGAATGGCCCTCCACTTT. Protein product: CASSVGQGMALHF.

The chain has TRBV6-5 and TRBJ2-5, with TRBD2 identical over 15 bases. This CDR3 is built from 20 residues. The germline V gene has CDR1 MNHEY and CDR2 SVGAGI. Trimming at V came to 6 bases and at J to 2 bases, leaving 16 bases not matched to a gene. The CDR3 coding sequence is TGTGCCAGCAGCCGACCTCGGACTAGCGGGGGGGCCTCTATTCAAGAGACCCAGTACTTC. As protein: CASSRPRTSGGASIQETQYF.

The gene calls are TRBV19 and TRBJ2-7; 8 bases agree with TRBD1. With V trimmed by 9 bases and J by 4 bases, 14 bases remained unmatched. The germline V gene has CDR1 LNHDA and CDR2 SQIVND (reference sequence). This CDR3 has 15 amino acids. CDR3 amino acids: CASSSQGDRLYEQYF. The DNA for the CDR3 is TGTGCCAGCAGCTCCCAGGGGGACAGGTTATACGAGCAGTACTTC.

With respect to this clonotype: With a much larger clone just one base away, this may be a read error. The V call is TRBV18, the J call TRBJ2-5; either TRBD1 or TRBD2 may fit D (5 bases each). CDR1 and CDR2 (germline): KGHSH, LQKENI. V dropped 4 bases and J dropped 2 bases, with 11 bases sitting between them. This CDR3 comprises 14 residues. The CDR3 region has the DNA TGTGCCAGCTCACTAGAGGGGTGGCAAGAGACCCAGTACTTC. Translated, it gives CASSLEGWQETQYF.

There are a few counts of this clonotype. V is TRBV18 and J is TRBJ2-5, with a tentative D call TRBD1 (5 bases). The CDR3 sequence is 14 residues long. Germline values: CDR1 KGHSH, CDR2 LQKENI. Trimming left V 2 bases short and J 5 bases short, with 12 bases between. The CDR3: CASSPTGPGETQYF. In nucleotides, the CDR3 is TGTGCCAGCTCACCAACAGGACCAGGGGAGACCCAGTACTTC.

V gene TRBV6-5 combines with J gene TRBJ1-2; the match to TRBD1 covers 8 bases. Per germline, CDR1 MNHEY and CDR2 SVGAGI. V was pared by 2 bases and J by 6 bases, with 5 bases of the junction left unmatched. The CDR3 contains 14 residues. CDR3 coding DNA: TGTGCCAGCAGTTACGATGGACAGGGACATGGCTACACCTTC. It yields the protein CASSYDGQGHGYTF.

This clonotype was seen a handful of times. The chain's CDR3 is CASSYSFNQHSGANVLTF. For the CDR3, the DNA is TGTGCCAGCAGTTACTCATTTAATCAGCACTCTGGGGCCAACGTCCTGACTTTC. The gene calls are TRBV6-5 and TRBJ2-6; D uncertain. The length of the CDR3 is 18 residues. The V gene lost 0 bases and the J gene lost 0 bases, with 12 bases spanning the gap. Germline loops: CDR1 MNHEY, CDR2 SVGAGI.

This chain's CDR3 is CATLPDLAYEQYF. CDR3 nucleotides: TGTGCCACCCTTCCGGACCTCGCCTACGAGCAGTACTTC. This chain connects TRBV6-1 to TRBJ2-7; D remains ambiguous. V lost 10 bases and J 2 bases, leaving 15 bases between the germline ends. This CDR3 contains 13 residues. Germline lookup yields CDR1 MNHNS and CDR2 SASEGT.

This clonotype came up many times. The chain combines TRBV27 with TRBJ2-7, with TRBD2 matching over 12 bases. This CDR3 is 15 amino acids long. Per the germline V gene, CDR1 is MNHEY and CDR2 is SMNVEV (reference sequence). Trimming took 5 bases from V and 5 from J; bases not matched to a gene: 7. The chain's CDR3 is CASSPITSGRNEQYF. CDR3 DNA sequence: TGTGCCAGCAGTCCCATCACTAGCGGGAGGAACGAGCAGTACTTC.

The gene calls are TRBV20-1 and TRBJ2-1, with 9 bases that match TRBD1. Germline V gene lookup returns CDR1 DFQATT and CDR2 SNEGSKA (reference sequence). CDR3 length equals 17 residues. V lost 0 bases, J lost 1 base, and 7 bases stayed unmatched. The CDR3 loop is CSARDATGTGSYNEQFF. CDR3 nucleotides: TGCAGTGCTAGAGACGCAACCGGGACAGGGTCCTACAATGAGCAGTTCTTC.

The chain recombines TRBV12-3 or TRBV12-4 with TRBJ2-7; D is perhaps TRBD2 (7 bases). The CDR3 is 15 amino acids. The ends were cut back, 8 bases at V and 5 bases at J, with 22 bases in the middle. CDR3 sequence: CASRGGRGGADEQYF. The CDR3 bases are TGTGCCAGCCGGGGTGGTCGTGGGGGGGCGGACGAGCAGTACTTC.

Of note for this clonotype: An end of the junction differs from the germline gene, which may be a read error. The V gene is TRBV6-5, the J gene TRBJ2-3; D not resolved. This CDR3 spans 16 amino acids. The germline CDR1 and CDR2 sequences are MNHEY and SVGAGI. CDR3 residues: CASSESTLAITDTQYF. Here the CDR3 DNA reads TGCGCCAGCAGTGAGTCGACGTTGGCGATCACAGATACGCAGTATTTT.